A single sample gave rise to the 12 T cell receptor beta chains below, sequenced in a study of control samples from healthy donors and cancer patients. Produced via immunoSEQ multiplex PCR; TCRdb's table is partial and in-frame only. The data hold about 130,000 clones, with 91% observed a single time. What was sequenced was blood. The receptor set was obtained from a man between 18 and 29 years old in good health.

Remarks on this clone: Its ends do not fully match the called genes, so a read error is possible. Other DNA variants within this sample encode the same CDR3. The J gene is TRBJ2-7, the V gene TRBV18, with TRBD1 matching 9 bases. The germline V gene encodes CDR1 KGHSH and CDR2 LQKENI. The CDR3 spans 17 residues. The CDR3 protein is CASSLVPGQGRRFEQYF. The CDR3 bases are TGTGCCAGCTCACTTGTCCCGGGACAGGGTCGAAGGTTCGAGCAGTATTTC. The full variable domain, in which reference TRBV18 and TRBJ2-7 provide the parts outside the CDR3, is NAGVMQNPRHLVRRRGQEARLRCSPMKGHSHVYWYRQLPEEGLKFMVYLQKENIIDESGMPKERFSAEFPKEGPSILRIQQVVRGDSAAYFCASSLVPGQGRRFEQYFGPGTRLTVT.

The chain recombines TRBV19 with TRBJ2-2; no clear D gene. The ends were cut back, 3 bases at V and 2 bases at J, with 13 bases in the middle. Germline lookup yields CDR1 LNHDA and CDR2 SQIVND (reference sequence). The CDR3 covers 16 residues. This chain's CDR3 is CASSMRSGRNTGELFF. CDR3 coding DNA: TGTGCCAGTAGTATGCGATCCGGGCGAAACACCGGGGAGCTGTTTTTT.

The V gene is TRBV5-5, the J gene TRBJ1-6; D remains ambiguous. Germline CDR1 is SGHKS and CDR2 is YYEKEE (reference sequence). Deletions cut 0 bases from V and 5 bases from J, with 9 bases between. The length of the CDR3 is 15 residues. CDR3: CASSLVAGNNSPLHF. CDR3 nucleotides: TGTGCCAGCAGCTTGGTGGCGGGGAATAATTCACCCCTCCACTTT.

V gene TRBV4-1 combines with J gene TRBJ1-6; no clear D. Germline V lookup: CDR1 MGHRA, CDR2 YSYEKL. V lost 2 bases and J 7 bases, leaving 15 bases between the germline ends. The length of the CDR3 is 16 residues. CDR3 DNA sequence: TGCGCCAGCAGCCAACAAGACGGGAAAGGAAATTCACCCCTCCACTTT. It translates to CASSQQDGKGNSPLHF.

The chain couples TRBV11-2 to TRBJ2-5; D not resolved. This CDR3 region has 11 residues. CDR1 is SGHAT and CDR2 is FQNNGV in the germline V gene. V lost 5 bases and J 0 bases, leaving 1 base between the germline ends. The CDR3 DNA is TGTGCCAGCAGCAACCAAGAGACCCAGTACTTC. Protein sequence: CASSNQETQYF.

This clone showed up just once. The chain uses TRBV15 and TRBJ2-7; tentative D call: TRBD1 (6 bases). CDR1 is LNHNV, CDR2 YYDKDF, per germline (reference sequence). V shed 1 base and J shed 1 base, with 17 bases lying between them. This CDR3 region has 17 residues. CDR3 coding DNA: TGTGCCACCAGCAGAGTAACGACAGGATCAAGTTCCTACGAGCAGTACTTC. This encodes CATSRVTTGSSSYEQYF.

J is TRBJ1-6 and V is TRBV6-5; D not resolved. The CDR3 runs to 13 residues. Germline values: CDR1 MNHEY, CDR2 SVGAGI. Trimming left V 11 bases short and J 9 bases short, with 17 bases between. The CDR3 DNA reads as TGTGCCCACGGGGAGACCTGGGGTTCACCCCTCCACTTT. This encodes CAHGETWGSPLHF.

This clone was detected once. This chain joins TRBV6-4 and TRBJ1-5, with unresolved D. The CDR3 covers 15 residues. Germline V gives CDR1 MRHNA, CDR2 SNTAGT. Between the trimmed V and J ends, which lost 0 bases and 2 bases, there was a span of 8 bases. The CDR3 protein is CASSDSPGGNQPQHF. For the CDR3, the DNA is TGTGCCAGCAGTGACTCCCCAGGTGGCAATCAGCCCCAGCATTTT.

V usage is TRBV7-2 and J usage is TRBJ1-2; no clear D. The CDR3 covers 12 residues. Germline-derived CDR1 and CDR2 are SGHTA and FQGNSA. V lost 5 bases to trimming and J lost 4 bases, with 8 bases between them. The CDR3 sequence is CASSLEPYGYTF. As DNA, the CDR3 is TGTGCCAGCAGCCTAGAGCCCTATGGCTACACCTTC.

CDR3 coding DNA: TGTGCCAGCAGCTTGGCAGGGGCCTACACTGAAGCTTTCTTT. Its protein product is CASSLAGAYTEAFF. The rearrangement links TRBV5-4 to TRBJ1-1, with a possible D match to TRBD1 (6 bases). Germline CDR1 and CDR2: SGHNT and YYREEE (reference sequence). Trimming shortened V by 0 bases and J by 3 bases, and 9 bases separated the two germline ends. The CDR3 extends over 14 amino acids.

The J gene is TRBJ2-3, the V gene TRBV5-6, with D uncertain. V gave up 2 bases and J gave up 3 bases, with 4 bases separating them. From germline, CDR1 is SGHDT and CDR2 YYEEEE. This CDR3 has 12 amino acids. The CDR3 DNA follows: TGTGCCAGCAGCTTACTGACAGATACGCAGTATTTT. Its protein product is CASSLLTDTQYF.

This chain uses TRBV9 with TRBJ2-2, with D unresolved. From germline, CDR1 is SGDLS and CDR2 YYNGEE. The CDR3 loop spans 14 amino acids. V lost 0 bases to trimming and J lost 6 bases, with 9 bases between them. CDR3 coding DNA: TGTGCCAGCAGCGTAGTTTGGGGTGCCGGGGAGCTGTTTTTT. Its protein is CASSVVWGAGELFF.